A single sample gave rise to the 22 T cell receptor beta chains below, sequenced in a study of T cells in Graves' hyperthyroidism and ophthalmopathy. Authors of the study amplified TCR beta CDR3 regions from RNA transcripts. TCR CDR3 underwent first-round RT-PCR with the HTBI primer set. One entry per CDR3 protein, called by TCRdb with MiXCR from the multiplex PCR reads. The repertoire consists of approximately 100,000 distinct CDR3 sequences, with about 40% occurring once and the leading ten covering roughly 10%. The sample was peripheral blood or thyroid tissue (not recorded which). These receptors all stem from a woman under 40 with Graves' hyperthyroidism.

This clonotype has a count of ten or more. This chain uses TRBV7-9 with TRBJ1-1, with 8 bases that match TRBD1. This CDR3 region has 14 residues. Germline V gene lookup returns CDR1 SEHNR and CDR2 FQNEAQ (reference sequence). The junction had 7 bases not matched to a gene; V was cut back by 4 bases and J by 6 bases. In nucleotides, the CDR3 is TGTGCCAGCAGCTGGACAGGGATTAGGGCTGAAGCTTTCTTT. Translation: CASSWTGIRAEAFF.

This clonotype was counted only a few times. The chain links TRBV7-9 to TRBJ2-6; D perhaps matches TRBD2 (5 bases). Trimming removed 7 bases at V and 9 bases at J, with 13 bases between. CDR3 size: 13 residues. Germline V gives CDR1 SEHNR, CDR2 FQNEAQ (reference sequence). CDR3 residues: CASTYLRDNVLTF. DNA of the CDR3: TGTGCCAGCACCTACCTCCGGGACAACGTCCTGACTTTC.

The V call is TRBV7-9, the J call TRBJ1-3; D unresolved. The V gene lost 5 bases and the J gene lost 8 bases, with 10 bases spanning the gap. Germline CDR1 and CDR2: SEHNR and FQNEAQ (reference sequence). The CDR3 is 12 amino acids. The CDR3 loop reads CASSPPRDTIYF. The CDR3, as DNA: TGTGCCAGCAGCCCCCCTCGGGACACCATATATTTT.

This clonotype appeared many times. The chain combines TRBV2 with TRBJ2-5, with 13 bases fitting TRBD2. This CDR3 contains 17 residues. Germline V gives CDR1 SNHLY, CDR2 FYNNEI. The ends lost 10 bases at V and 5 bases at J; junction bases unmatched: 16. CDR3 DNA: TGTGCCACCGCTGACAGAAGACTAGCGGGAGGTCGGGAGACCCAGTACTTC. Translation gives CATADRRLAGGRETQYF.

This clonotype is a singleton in its sample. The chain recombines TRBV5-5 with TRBJ2-7; 15 positions match TRBD2. The CDR3 is made up of 16 amino acids. Germline CDR1 is SGHKS and CDR2 is YYEKEE (reference sequence). J gave up 4 bases and V 0 bases, and 2 bases lay outside the gene matches. As DNA, the CDR3 is TGTGCCAGCAGCTTGGGGGGACTAGCGGGAGGATACGAGCAGTACTTC. Translation gives CASSLGGLAGGYEQYF.

This chain links TRBV18 with TRBJ2-5, with 11 bases identical to TRBD1. Germline values: CDR1 KGHSH, CDR2 LQKENI. V shed 3 bases and J 5 bases; nucleotides not matched to a gene: 5. This CDR3 is built from 15 residues. CDR3 nucleotides: TGTGCCAGCTCACCCGGGACAGGGGGAAGGGAGACCCAGTACTTC. This codes for CASSPGTGGRETQYF.

This clonotype came up many times. The V call is TRBV20-1, the J call TRBJ2-3; TRBD2 aligns across 10 bases. The germline V gene has CDR1 DFQATT and CDR2 SNEGSKA (reference sequence). The CDR3 runs 15 residues. Trimming cost V 4 bases and J 5 bases; bases outside gene matches: 9. The CDR3 nucleotides are TGCAGTGCTATAAATTCCGGGACTAGCGTAGATACGCAGTATTTT. Amino acid sequence: CSAINSGTSVDTQYF.

This clonotype has ten or more counts. The chain carries TRBV9 and TRBJ1-5; 7 bases are a match to TRBD1. This CDR3 comprises 15 residues. From germline, CDR1 is SGDLS and CDR2 YYNGEE. The V gene end was trimmed by 4 bases and the J gene end by 5 bases; junction bases not matched to a gene: 9. The CDR3 reads CASSRTGGEYQPQHF. CDR3 coding DNA: TGTGCCAGCAGCCGGACAGGAGGAGAATATCAGCCCCAGCATTTT.

The table lists this clonotype with many counts. The V call is TRBV27, the J call TRBJ2-7; D not certain. This CDR3 comprises 14 residues. Germline V lookup: CDR1 MNHEY, CDR2 SMNVEV (reference sequence). V was clipped by 5 bases and J by 6 bases, with 17 bases between them. CDR3 amino acids: CASSPTRTSPEQYF. In DNA, the CDR3 is TGTGCCAGCAGTCCTACCAGGACCTCACCCGAGCAGTACTTC.

The rearrangement joins TRBV24-1 to TRBJ2-3; D is uncertain. Trimming left V 11 bases short and J 1 base short, with 21 bases between. Germline V gene lookup returns CDR1 KGHDR and CDR2 SFDVKD. The CDR3 is 16 residues long. CDR3 region: CASSPYPKLGTDTQYF. The CDR3 nucleotides are TGTGCCAGCAGCCCATATCCGAAGTTGGGCACAGATACGCAGTATTTT.

There are many counts of this clonotype. The J gene is TRBJ1-2, the V gene TRBV30; D not certain. V gave up 0 bases and J gave up 4 bases, with 9 bases separating them. CDR3 length: 13 amino acids. CDR1 is GTSNPN, CDR2 SVGIG, per germline (reference sequence). CDR3 loop: CAWSVTAGYGYTF. CDR3 DNA: TGTGCCTGGAGTGTAACAGCGGGCTATGGCTACACCTTC.

The gene calls are TRBV2 and TRBJ1-4; D gene unclear. The V end lost 4 bases, the J end lost 7 bases, and 7 bases lay between the germline ends. From germline, CDR1 is SNHLY and CDR2 FYNNEI. The CDR3 spans 12 residues. The CDR3 DNA sequence: TGTGCCAGCAGTGTTGACACTGAAAAACTGTTTTTT. Amino acids: CASSVDTEKLFF.

The chain carries TRBV24-1 and TRBJ1-5, with no clear D. The CDR3 is made up of 13 amino acids. V was cut by 12 bases and J by 4 bases, with 15 bases left in between. Germline lookup yields CDR1 KGHDR and CDR2 SFDVKD. The CDR3 bases are TGTGCCTGGAGTTCTCAGTTAAATCAGCCCCAGCATTTT. Residues: CAWSSQLNQPQHF.

There are many counts of this clonotype. The chain links TRBV9 to TRBJ1-4, with D uncertain. This CDR3 contains 14 residues. Germline V lookup: CDR1 SGDLS, CDR2 YYNGEE. V dropped 0 bases and J dropped 0 bases, with 3 bases sitting between them. The CDR3 reads CASSVGSTNEKLFF. As DNA, the CDR3 is TGTGCCAGCAGCGTAGGTTCAACTAATGAAAAACTGTTTTTT.

This clonotype was observed many times. The genes are TRBV3-1 and TRBJ2-7, with no clear D. V lost 1 base to trimming and J lost 0 bases, with 7 bases between them. The CDR3 is 14 residues long. Germline V gives CDR1 LGHDT, CDR2 YNNKEL (reference sequence). The CDR3 protein is CASSQVRSSYEQYF. The CDR3 region has the DNA TGTGCCAGCAGCCAAGTGCGGAGCTCCTACGAGCAGTACTTC.

The chain has TRBV10-3 and TRBJ1-6, with 7 nucleotides matching TRBD1. V was clipped by 7 bases and J by 4 bases; unmatched bases: 1. The CDR3 has 13 amino acids. Germline lookup yields CDR1 ENHRY and CDR2 SYGVKD. The CDR3, as DNA: TGTGCCATCAAGGGACAGTATAATTCACCCCTCCACTTT. Translation: CAIKGQYNSPLHF.

The chain recombines TRBV2 with TRBJ2-6, with D uncertain. This CDR3 is 16 amino acids long. The V gene lost 8 bases and the J gene lost 0 bases, with 14 bases spanning the gap. The germline CDR1 and CDR2 sequences are SNHLY and FYNNEI. The CDR3 coding sequence is TGTGCCAGCGGGCTTGGGCGGACCTCTGGGGCCAACGTCCTGACTTTC. It yields the protein CASGLGRTSGANVLTF.

This clonotype is deemed medium-sized. This rearrangement joins TRBV4-1 to TRBJ2-2; 10 bases map to TRBD2. After removal of 4 bases from V and 8 bases from J, the junction contained 10 bases not matched to a gene. This CDR3 is built from 16 residues. CDR1 and CDR2 from the germline V gene are MGHRA and YSYEKL. This chain's CDR3 is CASSPPGLAREGELFF. The CDR3 DNA is TGCGCCAGCAGCCCCCCGGGACTAGCGAGGGAAGGGGAGCTGTTTTTT.

In its sample, this clonotype was seen many times. The rearrangement uses TRBV27 and TRBJ2-2; TRBD2 aligns across 8 bases. Germline assignment: CDR1 MNHEY and CDR2 SMNVEV (reference sequence). V trimming: 7 bases; J trimming: 1 base; junction bases outside the gene matches: 8. The CDR3 totals 16 residues. The CDR3 reads CASTPRTSWNTGELFF. As DNA, the CDR3 is TGTGCCAGCACCCCGCGGACTAGCTGGAACACCGGGGAGCTGTTTTTT.

The J gene is TRBJ2-2, the V gene TRBV4-2, with D possibly TRBD1 on 6 matching bases. The V end lost 4 bases, the J end lost 0 bases, and 12 bases lay between the germline ends. The CDR3 totals 16 residues. Germline V gives CDR1 LGHNA, CDR2 YNFKEQ. CDR3 in DNA: TGTGCCAGCAGCCCTGACAGGATATCGAACACCGGGGAGCTGTTTTTT. Its protein is CASSPDRISNTGELFF.

This clonotype was seen ten or more times. CDR3 DNA: TGCGCCAGCAGCCAAGTTGGAGTTCACTCTGGAAACACCATATATTTT. It encodes CASSQVGVHSGNTIYF. This chain connects TRBV4-1 to TRBJ1-3; the D is unclear. With 1 base removed from V and 0 bases from J, the gap between germline ends came to 10 bases. The germline V gene encodes CDR1 MGHRA and CDR2 YSYEKL. The CDR3 extends over 16 amino acids.

V usage is TRBV7-2 and J usage is TRBJ2-7, with D perhaps assigned TRBD1 or TRBD2 (7 bases each). The germline V gene has CDR1 SGHTA and CDR2 FQGNSA. V shed 2 bases and J shed 0 bases, with 26 bases lying between them. The CDR3 length is 20 residues. This CDR3 reads CASSLRQGGPSGLSSYEQYF. CDR3 coding DNA: TGTGCCAGCAGCTTACGACAGGGAGGGCCATCGGGACTCAGCTCCTACGAGCAGTACTTC.